These 22 T cell receptor beta chains came from one sample sequenced in a study of blood T cell repertoires in COVID-19. Generated by immunoSEQ multiplex PCR, the TCRdb table keeps only in-frame clones and is missing some. The data hold 350,000 to 400,000 clones, with 70% to 90% observed a single time. The specimen sequenced was PBMCs or T cells enriched from blood (not recorded which). The receptors were gathered from a man aged 35-49 years in a cohort exposed to, infected with or recovered from COVID-19 (not recorded which).

The chain carries TRBV10-2 and TRBJ2-3; 16 bases fit TRBD2. CDR3 length equals 20 residues. Per germline, CDR1 WSHSY and CDR2 SAAADI. Unmatched junction bases numbered 9, after V lost 1 base and J lost 2 bases. The CDR3 nucleotides are TGCGCCAGCAGTGAGTTTGGGACTAGCGGGAGGGCCCACTTCACAGATACGCAGTATTTT. Encoded protein: CASSEFGTSGRAHFTDTQYF.

The V gene is TRBV5-1, the J gene TRBJ2-1; 12 bases are a match to TRBD2. This CDR3 spans 14 amino acids. V was pared by 5 bases and J by 5 bases, with 2 bases of the junction left unmatched. The germline V gene encodes CDR1 SGHRS and CDR2 YFSETQ. CDR3 region: CASRRTSGDNEQFF. The CDR3 nucleotides read TGCGCCAGCAGGCGGACTAGCGGGGACAATGAGCAGTTCTTC.

V usage is TRBV5-1 and J usage is TRBJ2-3; the D gene is possibly TRBD2 (5 bases). This CDR3 comprises 17 residues. Trimming stripped 2 bases from V and 1 base from J, with 17 bases between. Germline CDR1 and CDR2: SGHRS and YFSETQ. The CDR3 protein is CASSFGLGRSGTDTQYF. CDR3 DNA: TGCGCCAGCAGCTTTGGGTTGGGGAGAAGCGGCACAGATACGCAGTATTTT. The full variable domain, rest sourced from reference TRBV5-1 and TRBJ2-3, is KAGVTQTPRYLIKTRGQQVTLSCSPISGHRSVSWYQQTPGQGLQFLFEYFSETQRNKGNFPGRFSGRQFSNSRSEMNVSTLELGDSALYLCASSFGLGRSGTDTQYFGPGTRLTVL.

The J gene is TRBJ2-2, the V gene TRBV24-1, with D tentatively TRBD2 (6 bases). Germline CDR1 reads KGHDR; CDR2 reads SFDVKD. This CDR3 spans 15 amino acids. V gave up 6 bases and J gave up 4 bases, with 14 bases separating them. The CDR3 DNA reads TGTGCCACCAGTCCGTGGGAGGCGGGCACCGGGGAGCTGTTTTTT. Protein product: CATSPWEAGTGELFF.

V gene TRBV7-9 combines with J gene TRBJ2-3; TRBD1 is a possible D gene (6 bases). Germline loops: CDR1 SEHNR, CDR2 FQNEAQ (reference sequence). The V gene lost 2 bases and the J gene lost 1 base, with 19 bases spanning the gap. The length of the CDR3 is 18 residues. CDR3 sequence: CASSLIYRVARGTDTQYF. The DNA of the CDR3 is TGTGCCAGCAGCTTAATTTACAGGGTTGCAAGGGGCACAGATACGCAGTATTTT. The entire variable domain, with the rest obtained from reference TRBV7-9 and TRBJ2-3, is as follows: DTGVSQNPRHKITKRGQNVTFRCDPISEHNRLYWYRQTLGQGPEFLTYFQNEAQLEKSRLLSDRFSAERPKGSFSTLEIQRTEQGDSAMYLCASSLIYRVARGTDTQYFGPGTRLTVL.

This sequence joins TRBV30 and TRBJ1-2, with 7 bases fitting TRBD1. Germline V gene data show CDR1 as GTSNPN and CDR2 as SVGIG (reference sequence). V gave up 0 bases and J gave up 8 bases; unmatched junction bases: 12. The CDR3 contains 15 residues. The CDR3 spells CAWSVKGQSNRGYTF. The CDR3 nucleotides are TGTGCCTGGAGTGTAAAGGGACAGTCAAACCGGGGCTACACCTTC.

This chain joins TRBV5-1 and TRBJ1-1, with unresolved D. The V and J ends lost 2 bases and 0 bases respectively, with 14 bases between them. Germline CDR1 SGHRS, CDR2 YFSETQ. This CDR3 spans 16 amino acids. The CDR3 DNA follows: TGCGCCAGCAGCTTTTCCGGGATACGGATGAACACTGAAGCTTTCTTT. Residues: CASSFSGIRMNTEAFF. The full variable domain, completed using reference TRBV5-1 and TRBJ1-1, is KAGVTQTPRYLIKTRGQQVTLSCSPISGHRSVSWYQQTPGQGLQFLFEYFSETQRNKGNFPGRFSGRQFSNSRSEMNVSTLELGDSALYLCASSFSGIRMNTEAFFGQGTRLTVV.

The chain is built from TRBV7-8 and TRBJ1-1; 10 bases map to TRBD1. J gave up 4 bases and V 4 bases, and 3 bases lay outside the gene matches. This CDR3 is 14 amino acids long. Germline CDR1 SGHVS, CDR2 FQNEAQ. The CDR3 coding sequence is TGTGCCAGCAGCTCCAGACAGGGGGCCACTGAAGCTTTCTTT. Its protein product is CASSSRQGATEAFF.

The CDR3, as DNA: TGTGCCAGCAGCAAAACTAGCGTCTACGAGCAGTACTTC. Its translation is CASSKTSVYEQYF. The chain recombines TRBV21-1 with TRBJ2-7; TRBD2 is the table's D call and was not checked against the DNA. TRBV21-1 counts as a pseudogene. CDR3 length: 13 residues.

The chain couples TRBV10-3 to TRBJ1-5; D might be TRBD1 (5 bases). Between the trimmed V and J ends, which lost 2 bases and 4 bases, there was a span of 6 bases. Germline V CDR1 and CDR2: ENHRY, SYGVKD. The CDR3 spans 13 residues. CDR3 DNA sequence: TGTGCCATCAGTGAGGGGGGGAATCAGCCCCAGCATTTT. Translated, it gives CAISEGGNQPQHF.

This chain joins TRBV5-6 and TRBJ1-5, with D tentatively TRBD1 (5 bases). Per germline, CDR1 SGHDT and CDR2 YYEEEE. The V gene lost 0 bases and the J gene lost 2 bases, with 12 bases spanning the gap. CDR3 length equals 16 residues. The CDR3 nucleotides are TGTGCCAGCAGCTTGGATCCGGGGGGACGCAATCAGCCCCAGCATTTT. Amino acids: CASSLDPGGRNQPQHF.

Turning to this clone: This CDR3 is also generated by other DNA sequences in the sample. V is TRBV3-1 (or the pseudogene TRBV3-2) and J is TRBJ2-1; 10 bases are shared with TRBD2. Germline values: CDR1 LGHDT, CDR2 YNNKEL (reference sequence). The CDR3 totals 15 residues. J was trimmed by 4 bases and V by 0 bases; bases with no gene match: 0. CDR3 DNA: TGTGCCAGCAGCCAAGAACTAGCGGGATACAATGAGCAGTTCTTC. Amino acids: CASSQELAGYNEQFF.

The CDR3 loop is CASSQDWRGREETQYF. CDR3 DNA: TGTGCCAGCAGCCAAGATTGGAGGGGCAGGGAAGAGACCCAGTACTTC. The genes are TRBV3-1 (or the pseudogene TRBV3-2) and TRBJ2-5; tentative D call: TRBD2 (6 bases). Per the germline V gene, CDR1 is LGHDT and CDR2 is YNNKEL (reference sequence). The CDR3 runs 16 residues. With 0 bases removed from V and 3 bases from J, the gap between germline ends came to 14 bases.

Written as DNA, the CDR3 is TGTGCCAGAAGCTTGGGCCCAGGGACAGGGCATGATGAGCAGTTCTTC. It codes for CARSLGPGTGHDEQFF. The chain couples TRBV5-3 to TRBJ2-1; 9 bases agree with TRBD1. TRBV5-3 is sorted into the ORF group, with uncertain function. CDR3 length: 16 residues. V gave up 0 bases and J gave up 8 bases; unmatched junction bases: 9.

The chain links TRBV5-1 to TRBJ2-7; possibly TRBD1 for D (6 bases). The CDR3 is 14 amino acids. The germline V gene has CDR1 SGHRS and CDR2 YFSETQ. With 2 bases removed from V and 3 bases from J, the gap between germline ends came to 12 bases. CDR3 in amino acids: CASSLQGRNYEQYF. The CDR3 DNA reads TGCGCCAGCAGCTTACAGGGTCGGAACTACGAGCAGTACTTC.

The chain has TRBV29-1 and TRBJ2-1, with 8 bases matching TRBD2. The junction had 8 bases not matched to a gene; V was cut back by 6 bases and J by 1 base. The V gene's germline CDR1 is SQVTM and CDR2 ANQGSEA. The length of the CDR3 is 15 residues. The DNA of the CDR3 is TGCAGCGTAGCAAAAGCGGGAGCATCCTACAATGAGCAGTTCTTC. Translation gives CSVAKAGASYNEQFF.

The chain couples TRBV3-1 (or the pseudogene TRBV3-2) to TRBJ2-5, with 7 bases lining up with TRBD2. Trimming took 4 bases from V and 4 from J; bases not matched to a gene: 6. Germline-derived CDR1 and CDR2 are LGHDT and YNNKEL (reference sequence). The CDR3 sequence is 14 residues long. CDR3 loop: CASSREERGETQYF. CDR3 DNA: TGTGCCAGCAGCCGAGAGGAGCGGGGAGAGACCCAGTACTTC.

This clone came up a few times. The chain is built from TRBV2 and TRBJ2-5, with 10 bases identical to TRBD1. Trimming took 6 bases from V and 4 from J; bases not matched to a gene: 2. The CDR3 totals 13 residues. CDR1 and CDR2 from the germline V gene are SNHLY and FYNNEI. CDR3 DNA sequence: TGTGCCAGCAGGGGACAGGGGAGAGAGACCCAGTACTTC. It yields the protein CASRGQGRETQYF.

V gene TRBV28 combines with J gene TRBJ2-7; TRBD1 matches 8 bases. With V trimmed by 8 bases and J by 5 bases, 14 bases remained unmatched. Germline CDR1 reads MDHEN; CDR2 reads SYDVKM. The CDR3 has 15 residues. The CDR3 is CASRNSGTGLHEQYF. The CDR3 nucleotides are TGTGCCAGCCGCAATTCCGGGACAGGTCTCCACGAGCAGTACTTC.

The V call is TRBV10-2, the J call TRBJ2-2, with TRBD2 matching over 10 bases. Germline V CDR1 and CDR2: WSHSY, SAAADI. J was trimmed by 1 base and V by 6 bases; bases with no gene match: 5. The CDR3 length is 16 residues. CDR3 coding DNA: TGCGCCAGCAGGGTAGCGGGAGGTGTGAACACCGGGGAGCTGTTTTTT. Translation: CASRVAGGVNTGELFF.

In this sample, this clone turned up a few times. CDR3 in amino acids: CASSAQRGSGQPQHF. CDR3 DNA: TGTGCCAGCAGTGCACAGAGGGGGTCGGGGCAGCCCCAGCATTTT. V usage is TRBV2 and J usage is TRBJ1-5; D is possibly TRBD1 (6 bases). Germline CDR1 reads SNHLY; CDR2 reads FYNNEI. The CDR3 is made up of 15 amino acids. With 4 bases removed from V and 7 bases from J, the gap between germline ends came to 17 bases. The full variable domain, in which reference TRBV2 and TRBJ1-5 provide the parts outside the CDR3, is EPEVTQTPSHQVTQMGQEVILRCVPISNHLYFYWYRQILGQKVEFLVSFYNNEISEKSEIFDDQFSVERPDGSNFTLKIRSTKLEDSAMYFCASSAQRGSGQPQHFGDGTRLSIL.

The rearrangement links TRBV28 to TRBJ1-1; tentative D call: TRBD1 (6 bases). Germline V lookup: CDR1 MDHEN, CDR2 SYDVKM. V lost 4 bases, J lost 1 base, and 13 bases lay in between. CDR3 length equals 15 residues. The DNA for the CDR3 is TGTGCCAGCAGTTCCACAGGGACCGGGAACACTGAAGCTTTCTTT. Its protein product is CASSSTGTGNTEAFF.